These 9 T cell receptor beta chains were sequenced from one sample in a study of vaccination and CD4 T cells after COVID-19. Oncomine TCR Beta short-read sequencing was applied to DNA from cultured CD4+ T cells. A single record per CDR3 protein comes from TCRdb applying MiXCR to the PCR reads. The table has approximately 24,000 distinct CDR3 sequences, roughly 41% seen once. What these receptors recognize is not known. Time point given: late sampling 161 to 241 days after vaccination in three convalescent patients. Treatment described: approximately nine-day PBMC culture with coronavirus spike peptide pools or control peptides (ViraFEST assay). Sequencing was performed on CD4+ T cells from blood, cultured in vitro, taken about 7 months after SARS-CoV-2 vaccination. The source of these receptors is a human donor who had recovered from COVID-19.

This clonotype was picked up a small number of times. The genes are TRBV20-1 and TRBJ1-2; 8 bases fit TRBD1. J gave up 2 bases and V 5 bases, and 7 bases lay outside the gene matches. Germline CDR1 DFQATT, CDR2 SNEGSKA (reference sequence). This CDR3 region has 14 residues. The CDR3 region is CSASFRTGNYGYTF. The CDR3, as DNA: TGCAGTGCTTCTTTCAGGACAGGGAACTATGGCTACACCTTC.

The table lists this clonotype with a count of one. The chain joins TRBV29-1 to TRBJ2-1; 8 bases are shared with TRBD1. Germline V gene lookup returns CDR1 SQVTM and CDR2 ANQGSEA. J gave up 3 bases and V 6 bases, and 7 bases lay outside the gene matches. This CDR3 contains 14 residues. CDR3 protein: CSVSAQGDYNEQFF. In nucleotides, the CDR3 is TGCAGCGTCTCGGCACAGGGGGACTACAATGAGCAGTTCTTC.

This clonotype has only one observation. V gene TRBV20-1 combines with J gene TRBJ1-5; weak D call: TRBD1 (5 bases). The length of the CDR3 is 13 residues. V lost 2 bases, J lost 7 bases, and 12 bases lay in between. Germline CDR1 and CDR2: DFQATT and SNEGSKA (reference sequence). The CDR3 sequence is CSARPGVSQPQHF. CDR3 nucleotide sequence: TGCAGTGCTAGACCGGGGGTCTCCCAGCCCCAGCATTTT.

In this sample, this clonotype turned up a few times. This chain joins TRBV20-1 and TRBJ2-3; TRBD2 agrees at 7 bases. From germline, CDR1 is DFQATT and CDR2 SNEGSKA (reference sequence). Trimming at V came to 6 bases and at J to 4 bases, leaving 16 bases not matched to a gene. The CDR3 sequence is 16 residues long. The CDR3 here is CSAKLPGLVWADTQYF. Here the CDR3 DNA reads TGCAGTGCAAAACTACCCGGACTAGTTTGGGCAGATACGCAGTATTTT.

This chain connects TRBV10-3 to TRBJ2-3; TRBD2 matches at 13 bases. The CDR3 has 16 residues. J was trimmed by 3 bases and V by 3 bases; bases with no gene match: 3. Germline loops: CDR1 ENHRY, CDR2 SYGVKD. CDR3 nucleotide sequence: TGTGCCATCAGTGATAGGACTAGCGGGAGAACAGATACGCAGTATTTT. Translating gives CAISDRTSGRTDTQYF.

This clonotype was counted between two and nine times. The V call is TRBV20-1, the J call TRBJ2-5, with 13 bases that match TRBD2. Germline CDR1 reads DFQATT; CDR2 reads SNEGSKA (reference sequence). The CDR3 runs to 14 residues. Trimming removed 0 bases from V and 5 bases from J; junction bases left unmatched: 0. Written as DNA, the CDR3 is TGCAGTGCTAGAGAGACTAGCGGGAGGGAGACCCAGTACTTC. Translation gives CSARETSGRETQYF.

This clonotype was found a few times. The V and J genes are TRBV7-3 and TRBJ2-1, with TRBD2 matching 9 bases. CDR1 is SGHTA, CDR2 FQGTGA, per germline. With V trimmed by 5 bases and J by 8 bases, 10 bases remained unmatched. This CDR3 has 15 residues. The CDR3, as DNA: TGTGCCAGCAGCCCCACTAGCGGGCTAGGGTATGAGCAGTTCTTC. Its protein is CASSPTSGLGYEQFF.

CDR3 bases: TGTGCCAGCAGCTTGGGCAGCGGGAGGTACCAAGAGACCCAGTACTTC. This sequence encodes CASSLGSGRYQETQYF. The rearrangement uses TRBV5-4 and TRBJ2-5; TRBD2 aligns across 9 bases. Trimming cost V 0 bases and J 0 bases; bases outside gene matches: 3. The CDR3 contains 16 residues. Looked up from germline, CDR1 is SGHNT and CDR2 is YYREEE (reference sequence). Based on the CDR3 plus reference TRBV5-4 and TRBJ2-5, the full variable domain is ETGVTQSPTHLIKTRGQQVTLRCSSQSGHNTVSWYQQALGQGPQFIFQYYREEENGRGNFPPRFSGLQFPNYSSELNVNALELDDSALYLCASSLGSGRYQETQYFGPGTRLLVL.

This clonotype has more than one count but fewer than ten. CDR3 sequence (DNA): TGTGCCAGCAGCCGGGACAATAATTCACCCCTCCACTTT. Translation gives CASSRDNNSPLHF. This chain uses TRBV7-6 with TRBJ1-6; D might be TRBD1 (6 bases). Germline values: CDR1 SGHVS, CDR2 FNYEAQ. The CDR3 covers 13 residues. Trimming took 5 bases from V and 5 from J, leaving 7 bases between them.